The T cell receptor (beta chain) described here comes from a study of cytomegalovirus exposure and HLA in healthy donors. Study-level information: The study's early data release held roughly 91 million unique TCRs from HLA-typed donors.

Both 60 Vbeta primers and 13 Jbeta primers went into the PCR. The method was immunoSEQ multiplex PCR; TCRdb's version includes in-frame clones alone and lacks a portion of them. The sample includes under 150,000 clones, approximately 68% of them seen just once. The V gene end was trimmed by 3 bases and the J gene end by 5 bases; junction bases not matched to a gene: 4. The germline V gene encodes CDR1 SGHDT and CDR2 YYEEEE. The CDR3 is made up of 14 amino acids. Notes on the study in general: A later analysis linked a missense DCLRE1C variant to TCR beta V- and J-gene trimming. Earlier analysis yielded a pattern in which most TCR beta V segments were productive about 90% or about 30% of the time. Immune exposure information available was restricted to CMV serostatus.

A word on this clone: The antigen is undetermined.

The sequencing sample was made of PBMCs. This chain links TRBV5-6 with TRBJ1-5; 8 bases align to TRBD1. The source of this sequence is a middle-aged man in good health and CMV-seronegative. In DNA, the CDR3 is TGTGCCAGCAGCTCCAGGGGGCCTCATCAGCCCCAGCATTTT. It codes for CASSSRGPHQPQHF.